This T cell receptor (beta chain) was profiled in a study of cytomegalovirus exposure and HLA in healthy donors. Some clones are missing from TCRdb's copy, which holds only in-frame ones; the method was immunoSEQ multiplex PCR. The sample includes 200,000 to 250,000 clones, about 90% seen only once; the top ten take over 2.5%. Input material: PBMCs. This TCR was sampled from a woman between 18 and 29 years old in good health and CMV-seronegative.

The CDR3 region has the DNA TGCGCCAGCAGCTTGGGACCGACTAGCGGGAGCCACGAGCAGTACTTC. Translation gives CASSLGPTSGSHEQYF. The chain uses TRBV5-1 and TRBJ2-7; TRBD2 agrees at 12 bases. There are 16 residues in the CDR3. V trimming: 0 bases; J trimming: 5 bases; junction bases outside the gene matches: 6. Germline values: CDR1 SGHRS, CDR2 YFSETQ.